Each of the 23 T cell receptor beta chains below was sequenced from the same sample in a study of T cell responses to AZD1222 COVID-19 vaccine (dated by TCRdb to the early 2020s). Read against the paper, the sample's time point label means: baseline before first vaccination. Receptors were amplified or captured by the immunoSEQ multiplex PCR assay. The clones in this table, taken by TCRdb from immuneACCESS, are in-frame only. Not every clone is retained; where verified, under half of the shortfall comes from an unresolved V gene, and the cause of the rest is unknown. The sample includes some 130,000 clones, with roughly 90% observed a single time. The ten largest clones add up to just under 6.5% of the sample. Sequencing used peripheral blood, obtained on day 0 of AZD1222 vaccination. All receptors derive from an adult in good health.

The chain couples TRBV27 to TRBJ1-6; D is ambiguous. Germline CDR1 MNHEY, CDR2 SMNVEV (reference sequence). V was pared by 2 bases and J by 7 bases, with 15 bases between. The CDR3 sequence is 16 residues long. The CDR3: CASSLTLAPFNSPLHF. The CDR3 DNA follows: TGTGCCAGCAGTTTAACCCTAGCCCCCTTCAATTCACCCCTCCACTTT.

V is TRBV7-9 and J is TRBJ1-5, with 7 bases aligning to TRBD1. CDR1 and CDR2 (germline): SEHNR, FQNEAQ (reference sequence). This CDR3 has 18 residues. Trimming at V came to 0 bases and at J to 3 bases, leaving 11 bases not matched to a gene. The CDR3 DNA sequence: TGTGCCAGCAGCTTAGCAAACCCCGGGACAGAAAACAATCAGCCCCAGCATTTT. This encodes CASSLANPGTENNQPQHF.

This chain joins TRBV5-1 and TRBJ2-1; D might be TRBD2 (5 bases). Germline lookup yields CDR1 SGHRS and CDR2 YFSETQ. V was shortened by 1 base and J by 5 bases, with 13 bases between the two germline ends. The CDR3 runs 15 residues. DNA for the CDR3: TGCGCCAGCAGCTTGCGGACGGCCGGGGACAATGAGCAGTTCTTC. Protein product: CASSLRTAGDNEQFF. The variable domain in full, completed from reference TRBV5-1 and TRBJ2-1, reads KAGVTQTPRYLIKTRGQQVTLSCSPISGHRSVSWYQQTPGQGLQFLFEYFSETQRNKGNFPGRFSGRQFSNSRSEMNVSTLELGDSALYLCASSLRTAGDNEQFFGPGTRLTVL.

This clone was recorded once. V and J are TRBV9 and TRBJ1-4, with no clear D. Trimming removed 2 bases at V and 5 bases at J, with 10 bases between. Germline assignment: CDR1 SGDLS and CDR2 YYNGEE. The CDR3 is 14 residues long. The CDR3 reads CASSVGRFNEKLFF. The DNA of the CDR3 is TGTGCCAGCAGCGTGGGCAGGTTCAATGAAAAACTGTTTTTT. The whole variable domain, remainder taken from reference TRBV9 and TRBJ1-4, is DSGVTQTPKHLITATGQRVTLRCSPRSGDLSVYWYQQSLDQGLQFLIQYYNGEERAKGNILERFSAQQFPDLHSELNLSSLELGDSALYFCASSVGRFNEKLFFGSGTQLSVL.

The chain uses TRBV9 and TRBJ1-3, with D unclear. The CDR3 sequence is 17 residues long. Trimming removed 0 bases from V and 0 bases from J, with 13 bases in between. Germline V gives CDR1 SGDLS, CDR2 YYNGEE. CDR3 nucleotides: TGTGCCAGCAGCGTAGGACCCCTAAAAGCCTCTGGAAACACCATATATTTT. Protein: CASSVGPLKASGNTIYF.

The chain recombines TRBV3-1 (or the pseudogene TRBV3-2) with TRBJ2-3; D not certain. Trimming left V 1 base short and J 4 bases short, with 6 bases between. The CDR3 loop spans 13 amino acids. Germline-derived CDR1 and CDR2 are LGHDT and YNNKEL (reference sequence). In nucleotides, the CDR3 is TGTGCCAGCAGCCAAGCGAGAGCAGATACGCAGTATTTT. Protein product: CASSQARADTQYF.

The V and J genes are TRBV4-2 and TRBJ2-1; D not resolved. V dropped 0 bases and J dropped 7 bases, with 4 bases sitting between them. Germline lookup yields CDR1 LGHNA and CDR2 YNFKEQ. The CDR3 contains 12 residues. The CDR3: CASSQESNEQFF. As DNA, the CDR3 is TGTGCCAGCAGCCAAGAATCGAATGAGCAGTTCTTC.

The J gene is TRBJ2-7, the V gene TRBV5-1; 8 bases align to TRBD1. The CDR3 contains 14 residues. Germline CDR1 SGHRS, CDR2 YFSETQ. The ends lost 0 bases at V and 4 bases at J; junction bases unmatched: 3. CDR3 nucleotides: TGCGCCAGCAGCTTGGGGACAGGGATATACGAGCAGTACTTC. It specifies CASSLGTGIYEQYF.

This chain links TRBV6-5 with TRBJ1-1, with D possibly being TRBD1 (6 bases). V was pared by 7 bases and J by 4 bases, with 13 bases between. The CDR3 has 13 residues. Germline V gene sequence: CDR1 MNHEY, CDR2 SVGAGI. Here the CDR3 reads CASTLGGLTEAFF. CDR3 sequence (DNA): TGTGCCAGCACCCTGGGGGGGCTCACTGAAGCTTTCTTT.

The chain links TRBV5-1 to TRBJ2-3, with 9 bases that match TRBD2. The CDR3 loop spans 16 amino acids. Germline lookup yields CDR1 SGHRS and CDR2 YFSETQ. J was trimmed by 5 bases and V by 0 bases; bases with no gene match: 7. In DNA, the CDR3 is TGCGCCAGCAGCTTGGATACCAGCGGGGGGCGAGATACGCAGTATTTT. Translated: CASSLDTSGGRDTQYF.

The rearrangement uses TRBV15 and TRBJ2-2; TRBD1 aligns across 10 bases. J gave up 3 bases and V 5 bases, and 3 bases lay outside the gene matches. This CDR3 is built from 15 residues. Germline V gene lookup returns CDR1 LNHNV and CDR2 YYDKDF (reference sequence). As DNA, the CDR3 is TGTGCCACCAGCGGAGGGACAGGGGACACCGGGGAGCTGTTTTTT. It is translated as CATSGGTGDTGELFF.

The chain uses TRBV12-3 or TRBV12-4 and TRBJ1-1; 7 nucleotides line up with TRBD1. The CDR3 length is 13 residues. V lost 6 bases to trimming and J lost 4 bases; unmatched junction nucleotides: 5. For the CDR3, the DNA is TGTGCCAGCAGGCCGACAGGGCCCACTGAAGCTTTCTTT. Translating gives CASRPTGPTEAFF.

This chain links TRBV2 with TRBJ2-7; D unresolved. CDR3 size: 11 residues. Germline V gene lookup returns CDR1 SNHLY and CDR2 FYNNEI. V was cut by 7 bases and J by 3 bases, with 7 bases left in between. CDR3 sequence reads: CASMMGYEQYF. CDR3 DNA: TGTGCCAGCATGATGGGCTACGAGCAGTACTTC. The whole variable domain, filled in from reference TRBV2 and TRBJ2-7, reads EPEVTQTPSHQVTQMGQEVILRCVPISNHLYFYWYRQILGQKVEFLVSFYNNEISEKSEIFDDQFSVERPDGSNFTLKIRSTKLEDSAMYFCASMMGYEQYFGPGTRLTVT.

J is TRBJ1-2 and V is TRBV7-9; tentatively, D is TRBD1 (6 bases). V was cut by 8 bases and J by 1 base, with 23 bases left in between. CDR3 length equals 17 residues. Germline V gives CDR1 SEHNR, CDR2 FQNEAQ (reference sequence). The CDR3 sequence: CASSDDGGPGFNYGYTF. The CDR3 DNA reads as TGTGCCAGCTCTGATGATGGGGGGCCTGGGTTTAACTATGGCTACACCTTC.

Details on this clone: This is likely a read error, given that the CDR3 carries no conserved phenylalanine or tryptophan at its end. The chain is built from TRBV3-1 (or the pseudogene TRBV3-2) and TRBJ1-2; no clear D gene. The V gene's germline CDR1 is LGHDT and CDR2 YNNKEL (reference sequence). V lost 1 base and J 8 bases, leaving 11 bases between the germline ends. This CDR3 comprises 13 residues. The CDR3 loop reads CASSQGKGNGYTL. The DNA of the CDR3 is TGTGCCAGCAGCCAAGGTAAAGGGAACGGCTACACCCTC.

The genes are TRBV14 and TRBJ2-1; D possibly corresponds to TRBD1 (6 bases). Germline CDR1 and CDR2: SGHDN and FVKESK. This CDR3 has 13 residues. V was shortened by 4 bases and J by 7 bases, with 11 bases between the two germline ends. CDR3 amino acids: CASSPGTKNEQFF. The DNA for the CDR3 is TGTGCCAGCAGCCCTGGGACAAAAAATGAGCAGTTCTTC.

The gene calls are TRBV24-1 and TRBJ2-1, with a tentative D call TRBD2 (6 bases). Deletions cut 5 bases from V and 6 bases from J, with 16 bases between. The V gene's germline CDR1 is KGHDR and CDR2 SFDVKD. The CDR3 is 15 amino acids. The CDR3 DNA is TGTGCCACCAGTGTCGGGGGAAGCGGATCCAATGAGCAGTTCTTC. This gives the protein CATSVGGSGSNEQFF.

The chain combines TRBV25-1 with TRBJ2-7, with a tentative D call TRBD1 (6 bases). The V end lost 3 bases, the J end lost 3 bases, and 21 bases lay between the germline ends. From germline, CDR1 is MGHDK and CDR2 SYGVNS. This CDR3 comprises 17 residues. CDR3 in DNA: TGTGCCAGCAGTGACCCGACAGGTGGAAGTAGGTTCTACGAGCAGTACTTC. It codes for CASSDPTGGSRFYEQYF.

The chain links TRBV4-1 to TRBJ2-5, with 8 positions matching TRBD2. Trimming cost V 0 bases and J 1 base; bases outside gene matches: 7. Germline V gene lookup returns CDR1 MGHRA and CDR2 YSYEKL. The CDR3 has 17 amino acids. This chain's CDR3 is CASSQDALSGGQETQYF. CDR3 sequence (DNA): TGCGCCAGCAGCCAAGACGCATTAAGCGGGGGCCAAGAGACCCAGTACTTC.

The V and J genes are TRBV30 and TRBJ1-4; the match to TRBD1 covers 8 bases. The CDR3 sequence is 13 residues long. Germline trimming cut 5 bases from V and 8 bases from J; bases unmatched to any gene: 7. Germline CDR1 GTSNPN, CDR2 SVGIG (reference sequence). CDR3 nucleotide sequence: TGTGCCTGGGACGACAGGGGAGGCGAAAAACTGTTTTTT. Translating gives CAWDDRGGEKLFF.

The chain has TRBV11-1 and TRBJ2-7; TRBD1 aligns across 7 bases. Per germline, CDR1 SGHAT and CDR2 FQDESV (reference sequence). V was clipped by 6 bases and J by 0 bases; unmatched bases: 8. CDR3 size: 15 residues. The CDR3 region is CASSPDREISYEQYF. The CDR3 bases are TGTGCCAGCAGTCCTGACAGGGAAATCTCCTACGAGCAGTACTTC.

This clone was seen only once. As DNA, the CDR3 is TGTGCCAGCAGCCAAGGCTACACCGGGGAGCTGTTTTTT. Protein sequence: CASSQGYTGELFF. The chain is built from TRBV3-1 (or the pseudogene TRBV3-2) and TRBJ2-2, with D unresolved. Per the germline V gene, CDR1 is LGHDT and CDR2 is YNNKEL (reference sequence). V gave up 1 base and J gave up 3 bases, with 3 bases separating them. The CDR3 covers 13 residues.

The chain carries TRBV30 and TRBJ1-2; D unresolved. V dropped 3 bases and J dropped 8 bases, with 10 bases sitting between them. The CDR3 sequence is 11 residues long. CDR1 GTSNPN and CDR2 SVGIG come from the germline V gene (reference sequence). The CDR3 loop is CAWRFRGGYTF. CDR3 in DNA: TGTGCCTGGAGGTTTCGAGGCGGCTACACCTTC.